Listed below are T cell receptor beta chains from one sample, sequenced in a study of shared clonotypes between healthy human individuals. TCRdb's copy holds only in-frame clones and misses some; the assay was immunoSEQ multiplex PCR. The repertoire holds millions of clones, with approximately 94% as singletons. Specimen: naive CD8+ T cells sorted from blood. The receptors were gathered from a man younger than 35 in good health. CDR3s include the opening cysteine and the closing phenylalanine or tryptophan. D genes are given only for firm matches. Part of the rows lack a size; the others show once, few, many or a class for expanded clones.

J | size | V | D | CDR3 | DNA
TRBJ2-3 | NA | TRBV2 | TRBD1 | CASIQGYPTDTQYF | TGTGCCAGCATACAGGGGTATCCAACAGATACGCAGTATTTT
TRBJ2-1 | NA | TRBV12-5 | NA | CASGLGGRGSSYNEQFF | TGTGCTAGTGGTTTGGGGGGGCGCGGGAGCTCCTACAATGAGCAGTTCTTC
TRBJ1-5 | NA | TRBV5-6 | NA | CASSFSEQQYQPQHF | TGTGCCAGCAGCTTCTCCGAGCAGCAATATCAGCCCCAGCATTTT
TRBJ1-2 | NA | TRBV5-7 | NA | CASSLMVDYGYTF | TGTGCCAGCAGCTTGATGGTTGACTATGGCTACACCTTC
TRBJ2-2 | NA | TRBV28 | NA | CASSLWKGGPTGELFF | TGTGCCAGCAGTTTATGGAAAGGGGGGCCCACCGGGGAGCTGTTTTTT
TRBJ2-1 | NA | TRBV9 | TRBD2 | CASSVRGLAVYNEQFF | TGTGCCAGCAGCGTGAGAGGACTAGCGGTTTACAATGAGCAGTTCTTC
TRBJ2-1 | NA | TRBV4-1 | TRBD2 | CASSSSGGAFNEQFF | TGCGCCAGCAGCTCTAGCGGGGGGGCTTTCAATGAGCAGTTCTTC
TRBJ2-1 | NA | TRBV5-8 | NA | CASSLVMRHNEQFF | TGTGCCAGCAGCTTGGTTATGCGCCACAATGAGCAGTTCTTC
TRBJ1-5 | few | TRBV6-1 | NA | CASSDRDQPQHF | TGTGCCAGCAGTGACCGAGATCAGCCCCAGCATTTT
TRBJ2-3 | NA | TRBV4-3 | TRBD2 | CASSQEGGGTDTQYF | TGCGCCAGCAGCCAAGAGGGAGGGGGCACAGATACGCAGTATTTT
TRBJ2-3 | once | TRBV15 | NA | CATSPLGTPPRGDTQYF | TGTGCCACCAGCCCACTTGGGACACCTCCGAGAGGAGATACGCAGTATTTT
TRBJ2-5 | NA | TRBV10-3 | TRBD1 | CAISEGAGGQETQYF | TGTGCCATCAGTGAGGGGGCAGGGGGACAAGAGACCCAGTACTTC
TRBJ1-6 | NA | TRBV30 | NA | CAWSHSGTGASPLHF | TGTGCCTGGAGTCACTCCGGGACGGGAGCCTCACCCCTCCACTTT
TRBJ2-7 | NA | TRBV5-8 | NA | CASSLGPTYEQYF | TGTGCCAGCAGCTTAGGACCCACCTACGAGCAGTACTTC
TRBJ2-1 | NA | TRBV9 | NA | CASSPFSEVSYNEQFF | TGTGCCAGCAGCCCCTTCAGTGAGGTGTCCTACAATGAGCAGTTCTTC
TRBJ2-7 | NA | TRBV14 | TRBD1 | CASSHRDRGGEQYF | TGTGCCAGCAGCCATCGGGACAGGGGTGGCGAGCAGTACTTC
TRBJ2-2 | NA | TRBV4-3 | TRBD2 | CASSQDRTSGSYTGELFF | TGCGCCAGCAGCCAAGATAGAACTAGCGGGAGTTACACCGGGGAGCTGTTTTTT
TRBJ1-4 | NA | TRBV7-9 | NA | CASTVAGADEKLFF | TGTGCCAGCACCGTCGCAGGGGCGGATGAAAAACTGTTTTTT
TRBJ1-4 | NA | TRBV6-5 | NA | CASSPGTTNEKLFF | TGTGCCAGCAGTCCCGGGACAACTAATGAAAAACTGTTTTTT
TRBJ1-3 | NA | TRBV19 | TRBD1 | CASSRDRGSGNTIYF | TGTGCCAGTAGTCGGGACAGGGGATCTGGAAACACCATATATTTT
TRBJ1-5 | NA | TRBV15 | TRBD1 | CATSRSRQGGQPQHF | TGTGCCACCAGCAGATCCCGACAGGGTGGTCAGCCCCAGCATTTT
TRBJ2-7 | NA | TRBV27 | NA | CASSFGGPQYEQYF | TGTGCCAGCAGTTTTGGGGGACCCCAGTACGAGCAGTACTTC
TRBJ2-2 | NA | TRBV7-9 | NA | CASSLAPQVLTGELFF | TGTGCCAGCAGCTTAGCGCCCCAGGTACTCACCGGGGAGCTGTTTTTT
TRBJ2-7 | NA | TRBV29-1 | NA | CSVRQSAYEQYF | TGCAGCGTTCGACAGTCGGCCTACGAGCAGTACTTC
TRBJ1-1 | NA | TRBV29-1 | NA | CSVHPLGNTEAFF | TGCAGCGTGCACCCTTTGGGGAACACTGAAGCTTTCTTT
TRBJ2-7 | NA | TRBV13 | NA | CASSFAKNRARYEQYF | TGTGCCAGCAGCTTCGCGAAGAACCGGGCCAGATACGAGCAGTACTTC
TRBJ2-1 | once | TRBV5-6 | NA | CASSLRAEQFF | TGTGCCAGCAGCTTGCGGGCAGAGCAGTTCTTC
TRBJ2-3 | NA | TRBV27 | TRBD2 | CASSLWVSGVTDTQYF | TGTGCCAGCAGTTTATGGGTTAGCGGGGTCACAGATACGCAGTATTTT
TRBJ2-7 | NA | TRBV6-1 | TRBD2 | CASSFGLAGEYEQYF | TGTGCCAGCAGTTTCGGACTAGCGGGAGAATACGAGCAGTACTTC
TRBJ2-7 | NA | TRBV5-6 | NA | CASSPRTTMSSYEQYF | TGTGCCAGCAGCCCCCGGACCACTATGAGCTCCTACGAGCAGTACTTC
TRBJ1-5 | NA | TRBV9 | NA | CASSPLAGNQPQHF | TGTGCCAGCAGCCCCCTTGCGGGCAATCAGCCCCAGCATTTT
TRBJ1-2 | NA | TRBV7-9 | TRBD1 | CASSTPTGGRYGYTF | TGTGCCAGCAGTACCCCGACAGGGGGGCGATATGGCTACACCTTC
TRBJ2-4 | NA | TRBV5-6 | TRBD2 | CASKPWGGSWDIQYF | TGTGCCAGCAAACCTTGGGGCGGGAGCTGGGACATTCAGTACTTC
TRBJ2-1 | NA | TRBV5-8 | TRBD1 | CASRQGQGLIF | TGTGCCAGCAGACAGGGACAGGGACTAATCTTC
TRBJ1-1 | NA | TRBV12-5 | NA | CASGREMTEAFF | TGTGCTAGTGGTCGAGAGATGACTGAAGCTTTCTTT
TRBJ2-5 | once | TRBV27 | NA | CASSPTAWETQYF | TGTGCCAGCAGTCCGACTGCGTGGGAGACCCAGTACTTC
TRBJ2-6 | NA | TRBV28 | TRBD1 | CASSPRDRSSSGANVLTF | TGTGCCAGCAGTCCCCGGGACAGGAGTTCCTCTGGGGCCAACGTCCTGACTTTC
TRBJ2-7 | NA | TRBV29-1 | TRBD1 | CSVEAGTDNYEQYF | TGCAGCGTTGAAGCGGGGACAGACAACTACGAGCAGTACTTC
TRBJ1-2 | NA | TRBV28 | TRBD1 | CASSSDRQGSYYGYTF | TGTGCCAGCAGTTCCGACAGACAGGGGAGCTACTATGGCTACACCTTC
TRBJ1-6 | NA | TRBV6-6 | NA | CASSYSEGLNSPLHF | TGTGCCAGCAGTTACTCCGAAGGGCTTAATTCACCCCTCCACTTT